Listed below are T cell receptor beta chains from one sample, sequenced in a study of shared clonotypes between healthy human individuals. Assay: immunoSEQ multiplex PCR; the TCRdb copy retains only in-frame clones and omits some. The table shows about 2.4 million clones, with under 95% occurring only once. Sequences were obtained from naive CD4+ T cells from PBMCs. The source of these receptors is a man between 18 and 35 years old in good health. Some clones in this sample may be carry-over from other donors' samples. Each CDR3 is given with its conserved first and last residue. The D gene is left open where the match is weak. Size values are once, few and many counts, or a class for expanded clones, and some rows have none.

V gene,clone size,J gene,D gene,CDR3 protein,CDR3 DNA
TRBV18,once,TRBJ1-1,TRBD1,CASSPSGDRVGTEAFF,TGTGCCAGCTCACCATCCGGCGACAGGGTAGGTACTGAAGCTTTCTTT
TRBV4-3,NA,TRBJ2-7,TRBD2,CASSRGTSGSYEQYF,TGCGCCAGCAGCCGAGGGACTAGCGGATCCTACGAGCAGTACTTC
TRBV28,NA,TRBJ1-2,TRBD1,CASSPLGQGEAGYTF,TGTGCCAGCAGTCCCCTTGGACAGGGGGAAGCTGGCTACACCTTC
TRBV18,NA,TRBJ2-7,TRBD1,CASSPQDRVHEQYF,TGTGCCAGCTCACCACAGGACAGGGTCCACGAGCAGTACTTC
TRBV2,NA,TRBJ1-2,NA,CASAYQGYLRGYTF,TGTGCCAGCGCTTATCAGGGATACCTCCGTGGCTACACCTTC
TRBV14,once,TRBJ1-3,NA,CASSQDFSATTIYF,TGTGCCAGCAGCCAAGATTTTTCGGCAACGACCATATATTTT
TRBV11-3,NA,TRBJ2-3,TRBD2,CASSLGTSGTDTQYF,TGTGCCAGCAGCTTAGGGACTAGCGGCACAGATACGCAGTATTTT
TRBV9,NA,TRBJ1-3,TRBD1,CASSVGDSLSGNTIYF,TGTGCCAGCAGCGTAGGGGACAGTCTCTCTGGAAACACCATATATTTT
TRBV27,NA,TRBJ2-7,NA,CASRTAGSYEQYF,TGTGCCAGCAGGACAGCAGGCTCCTACGAGCAGTACTTC
TRBV4-2,NA,TRBJ2-1,TRBD2,CASSQEFQRGQNEQFF,TGTGCCAGCAGCCAAGAATTCCAGCGGGGTCAAAATGAGCAGTTCTTC
TRBV5-1,NA,TRBJ2-3,NA,CASNPPTSTDTQYF,TGCGCCAGCAATCCGCCGACTAGCACAGATACGCAGTATTTT
TRBV4-1,NA,TRBJ2-1,TRBD2,CASSVTSGSSYNEQFF,TGCGCCAGCAGCGTGACTAGCGGGAGCTCCTACAATGAGCAGTTCTTC
TRBV28,NA,TRBJ2-7,NA,CASTDGTPYEQYF,TGTGCCAGCACAGACGGGACTCCCTACGAGCAGTACTTC
TRBV12-1,NA,TRBJ2-1,NA,CASSQDRDKRNCRSSYNEQFF,TGTGCCAGCAGCCAGGACAGGGATAAACGAAATTGTAGGAGCTCCTACAATGAGCAGTTCTTC
TRBV6-1,NA,TRBJ2-7,NA,CASSERGYEQYF,TGTGCCAGCAGTGAACGGGGCTACGAGCAGTACTTC
TRBV27,NA,TRBJ2-7,NA,CASSLSFSYEQYF,TGTGCCAGCAGTTTATCTTTCTCCTACGAGCAGTACTTC
TRBV6-1,NA,TRBJ1-4,NA,CASTEERAREEKLFF,TGTGCCAGCACAGAGGAGCGGGCGCGGGAGGAAAAACTGTTTTTT
TRBV25-1,NA,TRBJ2-7,NA,CASSAGGLYYEQYF,TGTGCCAGCAGTGCGGGCGGGCTTTACTACGAGCAGTACTTC
TRBV29-1,NA,TRBJ2-3,NA,CSVGSVLTDTQYF,TGCAGCGTTGGAAGCGTACTCACAGATACGCAGTATTTT
TRBV4-1,NA,TRBJ1-4,NA,CASSQVGGNEKLFF,TGCGCCAGCAGCCAAGTCGGAGGGAATGAAAAACTGTTTTTT
TRBV6-1,NA,TRBJ1-5,NA,CASSERLEGGQPQHF,TGTGCCAGCAGTGAACGGTTGGAAGGAGGTCAGCCCCAGCATTTT
TRBV7-3,few,TRBJ1-1,NA,CASSSRRDTEAFF,TGTGCCAGCAGCTCACGTCGGGACACTGAAGCTTTCTTT
TRBV6-1,NA,TRBJ1-4,NA,CATGSFEKLFF,TGTGCCACCGGGTCGTTTGAAAAACTGTTTTTT
TRBV28,NA,TRBJ2-7,NA,CASSFGRYEQYF,TGTGCCAGCAGTTTCGGCCGCTACGAGCAGTACTTC
TRBV28,few,TRBJ1-2,NA,CASSFSGGNYGYTF,TGTGCCAGCAGTTTCTCGGGGGGCAACTATGGCTACACCTTC
TRBV6-5,NA,TRBJ2-7,TRBD2,CASTGREPHYEQYF,TGTGCCAGCACCGGGCGGGAGCCACACTACGAGCAGTACTTC
TRBV18,NA,TRBJ2-1,TRBD2,CASSLGIAGWGQYEQFF,TGTGCCAGCTCACTGGGGATAGCGGGATGGGGCCAATATGAGCAGTTCTTC
TRBV4-1,once,TRBJ2-3,TRBD2,CASSPGVLAGFTDTQYF,TGCGCCAGCAGCCCCGGGGTACTAGCGGGATTCACAGATACGCAGTATTTT
TRBV6-1,NA,TRBJ2-3,NA,CASSEAQGSDTQYF,TGTGCCAGCAGTGAAGCGCAGGGGTCAGATACGCAGTATTTT
TRBV27,NA,TRBJ1-4,NA,CASSFSPGGANNEKLFF,TGTGCCAGCAGTTTTTCTCCGGGGGGGGCCAATAATGAAAAACTGTTTTTT
TRBV28,NA,TRBJ1-1,NA,CASSQPDFVAEAFF,TGTGCCAGCAGCCAACCCGATTTTGTCGCTGAAGCTTTCTTT
TRBV13,NA,TRBJ1-3,NA,CASSLWRQGNTIYF,TGTGCCAGCAGCTTATGGCGGCAGGGAAACACCATATATTTT
TRBV7-9,NA,TRBJ2-7,TRBD2,CASSPRTSGTSYEQYF,TGTGCCAGCAGCCCGCGGACTAGCGGAACATCCTACGAGCAGTACTTC
TRBV27,NA,TRBJ2-7,TRBD2,CASSFARTSGTYEQYF,TGTGCCAGCAGTTTTGCCCGGACTAGCGGAACCTACGAGCAGTACTTC
TRBV11-2,NA,TRBJ2-1,NA,CASSLGLPSYNEQFF,TGTGCCAGCAGCTTGGGACTCCCTTCCTACAATGAGCAGTTCTTC
TRBV11-2,NA,TRBJ2-7,TRBD2,CASRPTAGGPEQYF,TGTGCCAGCCGTCCTACAGCGGGAGGGCCAGAGCAGTACTTC
TRBV6-5,NA,TRBJ2-1,NA,CASSYPGRNEQFF,TGTGCCAGCAGTTACCCGGGACGAAATGAGCAGTTCTTC
TRBV18,NA,TRBJ1-1,TRBD1,CASSPQQGGEAFF,TGTGCCAGCTCACCTCAACAGGGGGGGGAAGCTTTCTTT
TRBV28,NA,TRBJ1-4,NA,CASSLRFNEKLFF,TGTGCCAGCAGTTTGAGATTTAATGAAAAACTGTTTTTT
TRBV28,few,TRBJ2-3,NA,CASRATDTQYF,TGTGCCAGCAGGGCCACAGATACGCAGTATTTT
TRBV5-1,NA,TRBJ2-1,NA,CASSLTSYNEQFF,TGCGCCAGCAGCTTGACAAGCTACAATGAGCAGTTCTTC
TRBV28,once,TRBJ2-7,TRBD2,CASSPGSWGGSPYEQYF,TGTGCCAGCAGTCCAGGGTCCTGGGGGGGGAGCCCCTACGAGCAGTACTTC
TRBV2,NA,TRBJ2-1,NA,CASSLEGSGNEQFF,TGTGCCAGCAGTTTAGAAGGAAGTGGCAATGAGCAGTTCTTC
TRBV4-3,NA,TRBJ1-1,NA,CASSQDEGRDTEAFF,TGCGCCAGCAGCCAAGATGAAGGAAGGGACACTGAAGCTTTCTTT
TRBV25-1,NA,TRBJ1-6,NA,CASSALPRDSPLHF,TGTGCCAGCAGTGCGCTCCCACGAGATTCACCCCTCCACTTT